The entry below describes one T cell receptor beta chain. Its antigen is undetermined. Noted treatment: roughly 10-day PBMC culture with coronavirus spike peptide pools or control peptides (ViraFEST assay). The data are from a study of vaccination and CD4 T cells after COVID-19. Study-wide context: Cells received overlapping spike peptides from SARS-CoV-2, HCoV-NL63, HCoV-OC43 and HCoV-229E as stimulation.

With the Oncomine TCR Beta short-read assay, DNA from cultured CD4+ T cells was sequenced. TCRdb re-called the PCR reads through MiXCR, storing one row per CDR3 protein. This sample has about 9,700 distinct CDR3 sequences, with around 67% found just once. Material for sequencing was CD4+ T cells from blood, cultured in vitro. This TCR was recovered from a human donor who had recovered from COVID-19.

DNA of the CDR3: TGTGCCAGCAGTCCTACCGGGACAGGGGGTTGGCATGGCTACACCTTC. The encoded protein is CASSPTGTGGWHGYTF. The chain carries TRBV7-8 and TRBJ1-2; 11 nucleotides align to TRBD1. Germline trimming cut 6 bases from V and 6 bases from J; bases unmatched to any gene: 12. CDR3 length equals 16 residues. The V gene's germline CDR1 is SGHVS and CDR2 FQNEAQ.